These T cell receptor beta chains were read from a single sample in a study of neurological immune-mediated disorders. TCRdb re-called the 5' RACE reads through MiXCR, storing one row per CDR3 protein. The sample has 54,000 or so distinct CDR3 sequences; roughly 3.8% are singletons. Material: PBMCs. These receptors originate from a man aged 60 to 69 with multiple sclerosis. Each CDR3 is given with its conserved first and last residue. Fields, in order: J gene, clone size, V gene, D gene, CDR3 protein, CDR3 DNA. The D gene is left open where the match is weak. A row's size may be missing; if present it is once, few, many or a size class.

>TRBJ2-1|-|TRBV5-6|-
CASSATPSTEQFF
TGTGCCAGCAGCGCCACCCCTAGTACCGAGCAGTTCTTC
>TRBJ2-7|many|TRBV20-1|TRBD1
CSAKRQGELEQYF
TGCAGTGCTAAAAGACAGGGGGAGCTCGAGCAGTACTTC
>TRBJ2-7|many|TRBV5-1|TRBD1
CASRTPGQSYEQYF
TGCGCCAGCAGGACGCCGGGACAGTCCTACGAGCAGTACTTC
>TRBJ1-3|many|TRBV6-1|-
CASSERGTASGNTIYF
TGTGCCAGCAGTGAAAGGGGAACGGCCTCTGGAAACACCATATATTTT
>TRBJ1-3|many|TRBV12-3/TRBV12-4|-
CASSQTGNTIYF
TGTGCCAGCAGTCAAACTGGAAACACCATATATTTT
>TRBJ1-2|few|TRBV20-1|-
CSARDSPDKYGYTF
TGCAGTGCTAGAGATTCTCCAGATAAATATGGCTACACCTTC
>TRBJ2-3|many|TRBV29-1|TRBD2
CSVDGGGRATDTQYF
TGCAGCGTTGATGGTGGCGGGAGGGCCACAGATACGCAGTATTTT
>TRBJ2-3|many|TRBV28|TRBD1
CASSDRGTDTQYF
TGTGCCAGCAGTGACAGGGGCACAGATACGCAGTATTTT
>TRBJ2-7|many|TRBV20-1|TRBD1
CSARQGAGEQYF
TGCAGTGCTAGACAGGGGGCGGGCGAGCAGTACTTC
>TRBJ2-5|few|TRBV5-1|-
CASSLAGMGETQYF
TGCGCTAGCAGCTTGGCAGGAATGGGGGAGACCCAGTACTTC
>TRBJ2-7|many|TRBV5-1|TRBD1
CASSLRQGGSYEQYF
TGCGCCAGCAGCTTAAGACAGGGTGGGTCCTACGAGCAGTACTTC
>TRBJ2-5|many|TRBV20-1|-
CSARDLLRGKETQYF
TGCAGTGCTAGAGATCTCTTGCGAGGGAAAGAGACCCAGTACTTC
>TRBJ2-2|many|TRBV20-1|-
CSAYGGVNTGELFF
TGCAGTGCGTACGGAGGGGTTAACACCGGGGAGCTGTTTTTT
>TRBJ2-7|many|TRBV5-1|-
CASSGNTKGYEQYF
TGCGCCAGCAGCGGCAATACAAAGGGGTACGAGCAGTACTTC
>TRBJ2-5|many|TRBV7-2|TRBD2
CASSPRLAPETQYF
TGTGCCAGCAGCCCACGACTAGCGCCAGAGACCCAGTACTTC
>TRBJ2-6|many|TRBV5-1|-
CASRQGFGANVLTF
TGCGCCAGCAGGCAGGGTTTTGGGGCCAACGTCCTGACTTTC
>TRBJ1-1|many|TRBV20-1|-
CSADRSRYTEAFF
TGCAGTGCCGACAGGTCTAGGTACACTGAAGCTTTCTTT
>TRBJ1-1|-|TRBV7-3|-
CASGPGYSTEAFF
TGTGCCAGCGGCCCCGGGTATTCGACTGAAGCTTTCTTT
>TRBJ2-4|many|TRBV12-3/TRBV12-4|TRBD1
CASSYDRGSDIQYF
TGTGCCAGCAGTTACGACAGGGGATCGGACATTCAGTACTTC
>TRBJ2-7|many|TRBV20-1|TRBD2
CSAEPPGLALKQYF
TGCAGTGCCGAACCCCCGGGACTAGCTTTGAAGCAGTACTTC
>TRBJ2-7|many|TRBV18|TRBD2
CASSPSRENEQYF
TGTGCCAGCTCACCCTCGCGGGAGAACGAGCAGTACTTC
>TRBJ2-1|many|TRBV29-1|-
CSVPTDSWMDEQFF
TGCAGCGTTCCGACAGATTCGTGGATGGATGAGCAGTTCTTC
>TRBJ2-1|many|TRBV7-2|-
CASSWAGTTSYNEQFF
TGTGCCAGCAGCTGGGCGGGCACAACCTCCTACAATGAGCAGTTCTTC
>TRBJ2-6|few|TRBV20-1|-
CRPYPGRPSGANVLTF
TGCAGGCCCTACCCCGGGCGGCCTTCTGGGGCCAACGTCCTGACTTTC
>TRBJ1-1|many|TRBV15|-
CATSRGGGTTFF
TGTGCCACCAGCAGAGGGGGAGGAACAACTTTCTTT
>TRBJ1-2|many|TRBV9|-
CASTDPRHYGYTF
TGTGCCAGCACGGACCCCAGACACTATGGCTACACCTTC
>TRBJ1-2|many|TRBV12-3/TRBV12-4|-
CASSPGDNYGYTF
TGTGCCAGCAGCCCGGGGGATAACTATGGCTACACCTTC
>TRBJ1-6|many|TRBV12-3/TRBV12-4|TRBD1
CASRETGDPTNSPLHF
TGTGCCAGCAGAGAGACAGGGGACCCCACCAATTCACCCCTCCACTTT
>TRBJ1-1|many|TRBV9|-
CASSVGMNTEAFF
TGTGCCAGCAGCGTAGGCATGAACACTGAAGCTTTCTTT
>TRBJ1-5|few|TRBV15|-
CATSRGGPNQPQHF
TGTGCCACCAGCAGGGGGGGCCCGAATCAGCCCCAGCATTTT
>TRBJ2-2|many|TRBV5-1|TRBD2
CASSTGTSGGNRELFF
TGCGCCAGCAGCACCGGGACTAGCGGGGGGAACCGGGAGCTGTTTTTT
>TRBJ1-3|many|TRBV12-3/TRBV12-4|TRBD1
CASSWTGSGNTIYF
TGTGCCAGCAGTTGGACAGGCTCTGGAAACACCATATATTTT
>TRBJ1-1|many|TRBV20-1|TRBD1
CSATWAGGGMNTEAFF
TGCAGTGCTACCTGGGCAGGGGGAGGGATGAACACTGAAGCTTTCTTT
>TRBJ1-1|many|TRBV5-5|TRBD1
CASSEDRGRITEAFF
TGTGCCAGCAGCGAGGACAGGGGGCGGATCACTGAAGCTTTCTTT
>TRBJ2-6|many|TRBV5-1|-
CASSLGRGRSNVLTF
TGCGCCAGCAGCTTGGGGAGGGGAAGGTCCAACGTCCTGACTTTC
>TRBJ2-1|many|TRBV20-1|TRBD2
CSARDFGLAGGRAYNEQFF
TGCAGTGCTAGAGATTTCGGGCTAGCGGGGGGGCGCGCCTACAATGAGCAGTTCTTC
>TRBJ1-1|many|TRBV29-1|-
CSVEDLTGGGTFF
TGCAGCGTTGAAGATCTGACAGGTGGAGGGACTTTCTTT
>TRBJ1-3|few|TRBV30|TRBD1
CAWANRGLGGNTIYF
TGTGCCTGGGCTAACAGGGGGCTAGGTGGAAACACCATATATTTT
>TRBJ2-6|many|TRBV29-1|-
CSVTEGANVLTF
TGCAGCGTTACTGAGGGGGCCAACGTCCTGACTTTC
>TRBJ2-7|many|TRBV29-1|TRBD1
CSVFGQGTYEQYF
TGCAGCGTTTTCGGACAGGGGACCTACGAGCAGTACTTC